This T cell receptor (beta chain) was identified during a study of glioma-infiltrating T cells after dendritic cell vaccination. Looking at the study overall: Between about 2003 and 2013, patients got autologous tumor lysate-pulsed dendritic cell vaccines.

The method was immunoSEQ multiplex PCR; TCRdb's version includes in-frame clones alone and lacks a portion of them. The table has about 73,000 clones, over 75% seen once. Looked up from germline, CDR1 is SNHLY and CDR2 is FYNNEI. The CDR3 has 13 amino acids. V was pared by 10 bases and J by 6 bases, with 13 bases between. The table lists this clone with a count of one. Source: blood, taken before dendritic cell vaccination. The TCR sequence derives from a human donor with glioblastoma. The genes are TRBV2 and TRBJ1-6; the D gene is possibly TRBD1 (5 bases). CDR3 nucleotide sequence: TGTGCCACCAGGGAGCAGACTAATTCACCCCTCCACTTT. Amino acids: CATREQTNSPLHF.